This T cell receptor beta chain stems from a study of monozygotic twins with inflammatory bowel disease. Points from the study as a whole: The co-twins with IBD showed lower TCRbeta diversity (inverse Simpson) than their healthy siblings. There was no way to distinguish the different T cell subtypes. Relative to healthy twins, IBD patients had fewer clonotypes in common with others, a gap that was especially apparent with disease activity.

Comments on this clonotype: Its antigen is as yet unknown.

Samples each yielded cDNA through eight separate reactions. Reanalyzing the 5' RACE reads, TCRdb keeps one entry per CDR3 protein, without DNA. The listing contains around 100,000 distinct CDR3 sequences. The material sequenced was blood. This TCR was sampled from a human donor with ulcerative colitis or Crohn's disease, or a healthy co-twin of an affected twin (not recorded which).

CDR3: CASSLEDRPIQETQYF. The genes are TRBV4-3 and TRBJ2-5; TCRdb's assignment of TRBD1 cannot be checked, as there is no DNA. The CDR3 is 16 residues long. CDR1 is LGHNA, CDR2 YSLEER, per germline.